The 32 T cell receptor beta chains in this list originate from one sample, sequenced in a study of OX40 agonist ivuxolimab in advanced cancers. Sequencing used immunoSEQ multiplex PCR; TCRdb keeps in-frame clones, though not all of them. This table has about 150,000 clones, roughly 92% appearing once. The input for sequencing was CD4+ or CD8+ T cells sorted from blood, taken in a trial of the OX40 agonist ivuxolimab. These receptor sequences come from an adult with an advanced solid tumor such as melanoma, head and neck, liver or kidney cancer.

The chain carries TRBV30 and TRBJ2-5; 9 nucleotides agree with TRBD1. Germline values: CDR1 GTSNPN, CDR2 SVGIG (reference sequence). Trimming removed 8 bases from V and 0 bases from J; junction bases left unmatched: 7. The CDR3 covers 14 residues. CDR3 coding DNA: TGTGCCGCCCTCGGGACAGGGAACCAAGAGACCCAGTACTTC. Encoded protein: CAALGTGNQETQYF.

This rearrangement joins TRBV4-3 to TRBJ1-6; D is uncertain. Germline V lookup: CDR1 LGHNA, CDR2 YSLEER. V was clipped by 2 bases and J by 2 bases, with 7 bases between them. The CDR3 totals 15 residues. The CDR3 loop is CASSQNTAYNSPLHF. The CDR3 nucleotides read TGCGCCAGCAGCCAAAACACAGCCTATAATTCACCCCTCCACTTT.

The chain's CDR3 is CASSSWQVDGSPLHF. CDR3 coding DNA: TGTGCCAGCAGCTCCTGGCAGGTGGATGGTTCACCCCTCCACTTT. J is TRBJ1-6 and V is TRBV5-4, with D unclear. The CDR3 is 15 residues long. The V gene's germline CDR1 is SGHNT and CDR2 YYREEE (reference sequence). V gave up 3 bases and J gave up 9 bases, with 16 bases separating them. The full variable domain, in which reference TRBV5-4 and TRBJ1-6 provide the parts outside the CDR3, is ETGVTQSPTHLIKTRGQQVTLRCSSQSGHNTVSWYQQALGQGPQFIFQYYREEENGRGNFPPRFSGLQFPNYSSELNVNALELDDSALYLCASSSWQVDGSPLHFGNGTRLTVT.

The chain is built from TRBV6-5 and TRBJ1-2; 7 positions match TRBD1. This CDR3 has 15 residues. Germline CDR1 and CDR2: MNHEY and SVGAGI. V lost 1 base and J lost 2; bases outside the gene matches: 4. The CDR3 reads CASSYFWDRNYGYTF. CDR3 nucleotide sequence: TGTGCCAGCAGTTACTTTTGGGACAGAAACTATGGCTACACCTTC.

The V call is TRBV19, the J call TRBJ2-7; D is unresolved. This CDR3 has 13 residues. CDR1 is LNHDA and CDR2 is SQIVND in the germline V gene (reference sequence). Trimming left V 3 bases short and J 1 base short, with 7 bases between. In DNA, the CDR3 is TGTGCCAGTAGTATCGCGGTGTCCTACGAGCAGTACTTC. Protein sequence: CASSIAVSYEQYF.

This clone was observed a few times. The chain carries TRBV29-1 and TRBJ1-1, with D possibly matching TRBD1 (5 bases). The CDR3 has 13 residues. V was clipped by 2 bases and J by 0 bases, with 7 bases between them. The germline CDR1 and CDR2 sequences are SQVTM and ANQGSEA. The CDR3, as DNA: TGCAGCGTTGAACCCAGGGTGAACACTGAAGCTTTCTTT. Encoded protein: CSVEPRVNTEAFF. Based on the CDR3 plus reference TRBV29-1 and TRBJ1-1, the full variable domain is SAVISQKPSRDICQRGTSLTIQCQVDSQVTMMFWYRQQPGQSLTLIATANQGSEATYESGFVIDKFPISRPNLTFSTLTVSNMSPEDSSIYLCSVEPRVNTEAFFGQGTRLTVV.

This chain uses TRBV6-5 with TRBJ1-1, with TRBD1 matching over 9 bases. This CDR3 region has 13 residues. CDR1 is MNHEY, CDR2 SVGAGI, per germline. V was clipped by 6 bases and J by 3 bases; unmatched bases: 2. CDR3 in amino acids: CASRRQGDTEAFF. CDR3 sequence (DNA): TGTGCCAGCAGACGACAGGGGGACACTGAAGCTTTCTTT.

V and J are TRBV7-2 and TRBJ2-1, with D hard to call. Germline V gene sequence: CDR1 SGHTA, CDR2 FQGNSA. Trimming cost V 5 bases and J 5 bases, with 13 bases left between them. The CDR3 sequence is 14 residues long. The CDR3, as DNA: TGTGCCAGCAGCGCCGGTGCACATAACAATGAGCAGTTCTTC. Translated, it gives CASSAGAHNNEQFF.

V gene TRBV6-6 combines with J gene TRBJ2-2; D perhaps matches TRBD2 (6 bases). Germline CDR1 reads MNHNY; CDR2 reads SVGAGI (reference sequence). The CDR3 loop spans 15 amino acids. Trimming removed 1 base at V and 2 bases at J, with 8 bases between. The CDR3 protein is CASSYLRGNTGELFF. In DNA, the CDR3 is TGTGCCAGCAGTTACTTGCGGGGTAACACCGGGGAGCTGTTTTTT.

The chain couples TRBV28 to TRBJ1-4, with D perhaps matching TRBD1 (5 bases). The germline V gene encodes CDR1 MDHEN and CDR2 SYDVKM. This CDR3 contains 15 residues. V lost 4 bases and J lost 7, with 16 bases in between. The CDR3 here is CASSSQGGFGEKLFF. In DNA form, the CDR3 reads TGTGCCAGCAGTTCCCAGGGAGGCTTCGGTGAAAAACTGTTTTTT.

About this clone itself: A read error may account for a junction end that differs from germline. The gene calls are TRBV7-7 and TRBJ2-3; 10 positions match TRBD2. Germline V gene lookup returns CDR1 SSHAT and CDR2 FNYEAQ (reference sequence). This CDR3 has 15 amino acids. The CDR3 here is CASSLGTSGTDTQYF. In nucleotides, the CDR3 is TGTGCTAGCAGCTTAGGGACTAGCGGCACAGATACGCAGTATTTT.

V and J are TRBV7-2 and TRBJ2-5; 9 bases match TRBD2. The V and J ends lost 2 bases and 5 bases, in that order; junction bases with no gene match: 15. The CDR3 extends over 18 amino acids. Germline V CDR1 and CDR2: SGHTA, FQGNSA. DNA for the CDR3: TGTGCCAGCAGCTTACGGTCAGGTATAGCGGGAGTAACGGAGACCCAGTACTTC. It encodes CASSLRSGIAGVTETQYF.

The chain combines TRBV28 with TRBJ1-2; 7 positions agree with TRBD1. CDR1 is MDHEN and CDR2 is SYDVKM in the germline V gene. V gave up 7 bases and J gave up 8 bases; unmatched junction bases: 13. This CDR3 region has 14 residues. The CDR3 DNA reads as TGTGCCAGCACCTCGACAGGGTTCGGTGTGGGCTACACCTTC. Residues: CASTSTGFGVGYTF.

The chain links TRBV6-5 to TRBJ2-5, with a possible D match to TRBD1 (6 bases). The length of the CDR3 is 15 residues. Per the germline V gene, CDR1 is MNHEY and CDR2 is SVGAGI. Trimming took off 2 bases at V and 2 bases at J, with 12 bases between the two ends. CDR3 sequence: CASSYNGQIQETQYF. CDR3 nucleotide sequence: TGTGCCAGCAGTTACAACGGACAGATTCAAGAGACCCAGTACTTC.

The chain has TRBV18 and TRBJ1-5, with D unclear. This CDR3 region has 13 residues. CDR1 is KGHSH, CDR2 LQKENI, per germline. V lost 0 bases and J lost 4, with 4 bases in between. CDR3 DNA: TGTGCCAGCTCACCACCTTTAAATCAGCCCCAGCATTTT. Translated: CASSPPLNQPQHF. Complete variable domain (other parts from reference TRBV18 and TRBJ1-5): NAGVMQNPRHLVRRRGQEARLRCSPMKGHSHVYWYRQLPEEGLKFMVYLQKENIIDESGMPKERFSAEFPKEGPSILRIQQVVRGDSAAYFCASSPPLNQPQHFGDGTRLSIL.

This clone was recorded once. The CDR3 coding sequence is TGCGCCAGCAGCTTGGTACTAGCGGGCGTCGCAGATACGCAGTATTTT. Protein sequence: CASSLVLAGVADTQYF. The J gene is TRBJ2-3, the V gene TRBV5-1; 9 positions agree with TRBD2. Germline trimming cut 0 bases from V and 4 bases from J; bases unmatched to any gene: 6. Germline V lookup: CDR1 SGHRS, CDR2 YFSETQ. There are 16 residues in the CDR3.

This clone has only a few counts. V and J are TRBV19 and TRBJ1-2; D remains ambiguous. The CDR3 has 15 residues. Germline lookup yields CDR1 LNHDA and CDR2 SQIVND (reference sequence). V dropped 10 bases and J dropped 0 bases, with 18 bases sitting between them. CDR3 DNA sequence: TGTGCCACTGGCATCGGGCCGGGATCTAACTATGGCTACACCTTC. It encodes CATGIGPGSNYGYTF.

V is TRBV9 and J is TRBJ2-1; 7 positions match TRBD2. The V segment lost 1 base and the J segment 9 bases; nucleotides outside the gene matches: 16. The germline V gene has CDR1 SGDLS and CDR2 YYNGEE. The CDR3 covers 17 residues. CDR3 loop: CASSVFGSGIFSSEQFF. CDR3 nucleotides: TGTGCCAGCAGCGTATTTGGGAGCGGGATCTTTTCTAGTGAGCAGTTCTTC. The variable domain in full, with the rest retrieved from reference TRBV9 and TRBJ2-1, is DSGVTQTPKHLITATGQRVTLRCSPRSGDLSVYWYQQSLDQGLQFLIQYYNGEERAKGNILERFSAQQFPDLHSELNLSSLELGDSALYFCASSVFGSGIFSSEQFFGPGTRLTVL.

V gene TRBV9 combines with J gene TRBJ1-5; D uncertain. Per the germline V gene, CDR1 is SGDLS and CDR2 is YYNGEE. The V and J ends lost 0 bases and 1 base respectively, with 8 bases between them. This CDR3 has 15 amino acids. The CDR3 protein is CASSVGGLSNQPQHF. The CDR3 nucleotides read TGTGCCAGCAGCGTAGGGGGATTAAGCAATCAGCCCCAGCATTTT.

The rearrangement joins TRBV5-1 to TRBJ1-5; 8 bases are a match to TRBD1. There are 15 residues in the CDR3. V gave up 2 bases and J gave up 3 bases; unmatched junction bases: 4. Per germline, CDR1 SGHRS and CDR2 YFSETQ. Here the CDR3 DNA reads TGCGCCAGCAGCTTCGGACAGGGAGACAATCAGCCCCAGCATTTT. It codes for CASSFGQGDNQPQHF.

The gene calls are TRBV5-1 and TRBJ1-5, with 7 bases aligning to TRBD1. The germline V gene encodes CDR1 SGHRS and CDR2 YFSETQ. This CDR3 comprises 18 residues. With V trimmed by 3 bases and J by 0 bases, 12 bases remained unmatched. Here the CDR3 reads CASSYSPTGDGSNQPQHF. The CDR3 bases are TGCGCCAGCAGCTACAGCCCCACAGGGGACGGTAGCAATCAGCCCCAGCATTTT.

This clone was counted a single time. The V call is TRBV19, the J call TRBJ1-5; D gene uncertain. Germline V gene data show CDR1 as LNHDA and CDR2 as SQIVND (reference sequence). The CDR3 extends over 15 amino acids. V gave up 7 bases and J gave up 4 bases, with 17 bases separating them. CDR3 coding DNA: TGTGCCAGTAACTTGGGCGTGTCGGATAATCAGCCCCAGCATTTT. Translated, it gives CASNLGVSDNQPQHF.

The CDR3 sequence: CSARAYTEAFF. The CDR3 nucleotides are TGCAGTGCTAGAGCCTACACTGAAGCTTTCTTT. The genes are TRBV20-1 and TRBJ1-1; D gene uncertain. With 1 base removed from V and 3 bases from J, the gap between germline ends came to 3 bases. CDR1 is DFQATT and CDR2 is SNEGSKA in the germline V gene (reference sequence). The CDR3 consists of 11 residues.

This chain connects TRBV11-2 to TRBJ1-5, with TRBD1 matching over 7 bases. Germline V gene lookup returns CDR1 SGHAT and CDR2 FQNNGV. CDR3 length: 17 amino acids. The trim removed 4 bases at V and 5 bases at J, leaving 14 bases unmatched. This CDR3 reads CASSSRGRGRVYQPQHF. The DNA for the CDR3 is TGTGCCAGCAGCTCCAGGGGGAGGGGGCGCGTCTATCAGCCCCAGCATTTT.

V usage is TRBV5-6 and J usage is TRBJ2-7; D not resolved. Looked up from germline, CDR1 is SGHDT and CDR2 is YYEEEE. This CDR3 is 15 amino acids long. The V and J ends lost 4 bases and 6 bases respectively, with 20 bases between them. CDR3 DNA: TGTGCCAGCAGCCCGCGGCCAGATGTTCCTAGCGAGCAGTACTTC. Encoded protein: CASSPRPDVPSEQYF.

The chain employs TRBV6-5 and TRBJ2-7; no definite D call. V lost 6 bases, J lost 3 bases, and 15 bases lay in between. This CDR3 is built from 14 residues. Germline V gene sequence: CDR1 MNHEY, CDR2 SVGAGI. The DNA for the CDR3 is TGTGCCAGCAGCCGCCGCCCGGCAGACTACGAGCAGTACTTC. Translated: CASSRRPADYEQYF.

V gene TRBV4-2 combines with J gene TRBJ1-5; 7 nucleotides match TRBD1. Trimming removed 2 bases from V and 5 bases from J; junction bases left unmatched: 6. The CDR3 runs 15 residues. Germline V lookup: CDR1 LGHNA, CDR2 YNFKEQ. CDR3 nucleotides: TGTGCCAGCAGCCAACTCCGGGACAGCCATCAGCCCCAGCATTTT. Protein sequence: CASSQLRDSHQPQHF.

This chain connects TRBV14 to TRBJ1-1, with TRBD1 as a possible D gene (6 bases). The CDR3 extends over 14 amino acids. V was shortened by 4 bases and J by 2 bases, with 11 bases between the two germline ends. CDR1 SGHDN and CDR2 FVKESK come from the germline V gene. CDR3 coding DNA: TGTGCCAGCAGCCCTCCGGGGGCAAACACTGAAGCTTTCTTT. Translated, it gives CASSPPGANTEAFF.

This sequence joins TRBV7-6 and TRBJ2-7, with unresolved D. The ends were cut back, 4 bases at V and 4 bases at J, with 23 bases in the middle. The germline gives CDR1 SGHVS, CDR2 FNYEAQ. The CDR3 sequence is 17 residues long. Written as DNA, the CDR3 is TGTGCCAGCAGCTCCCTAACGGCGGTTCTGCTCCCATACGAGCAGTACTTC. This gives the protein CASSSLTAVLLPYEQYF. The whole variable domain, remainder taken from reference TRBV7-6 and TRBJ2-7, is GAGVSQSPRYKVTKRGQDVALRCDPISGHVSLYWYRQALGQGPEFLTYFNYEAQQDKSGLPNDRFSAERPEGSISTLTIQRTEQRDSAMYRCASSSLTAVLLPYEQYFGPGTRLTVT.

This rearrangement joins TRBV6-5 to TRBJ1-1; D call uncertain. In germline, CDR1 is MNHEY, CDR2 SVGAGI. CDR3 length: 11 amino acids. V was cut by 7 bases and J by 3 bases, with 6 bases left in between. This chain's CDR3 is CASKHDTEAFF. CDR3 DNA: TGTGCCAGCAAGCACGACACTGAAGCTTTCTTT.

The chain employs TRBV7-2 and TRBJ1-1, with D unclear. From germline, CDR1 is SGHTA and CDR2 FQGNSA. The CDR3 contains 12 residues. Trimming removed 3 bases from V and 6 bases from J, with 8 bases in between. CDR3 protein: CASSFEVSEAFF. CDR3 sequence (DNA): TGTGCCAGCAGCTTTGAGGTTTCTGAAGCTTTCTTT.

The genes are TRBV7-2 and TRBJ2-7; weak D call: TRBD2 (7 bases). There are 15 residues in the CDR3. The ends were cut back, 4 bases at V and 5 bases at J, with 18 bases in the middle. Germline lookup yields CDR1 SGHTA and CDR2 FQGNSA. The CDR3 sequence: CASSSMGGGADEQYF. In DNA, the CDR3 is TGTGCCAGCAGCTCCATGGGGGGGGGCGCGGACGAGCAGTACTTC. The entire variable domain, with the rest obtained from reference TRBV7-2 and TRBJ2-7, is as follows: GAGVSQSPSNKVTEKGKDVELRCDPISGHTALYWYRQSLGQGLEFLIYFQGNSAPDKSGLPSDRFSAERTGGSVSTLTIQRTQQEDSAVYLCASSSMGGGADEQYFGPGTRLTVT.